This T cell receptor beta chain was obtained from a study of T cell responses to AZD1222 COVID-19 vaccine. At the level of the study: Pooling covered second doses at about 4 or about 12 weeks. Study-level findings and limits: Spike-wide vaccine-associated CD4 TCRs dominated at 160-218 and 743-854. Repertoire collection took place solely once the T cell response had peaked. White British people made up most donors, females outnumbered males, and clonal diversity was possibly underestimated.

This CDR3 region has 11 residues. Germline lookup yields CDR1 MDHEN and CDR2 SYDVKM. Clones were read by immunoSEQ multiplex PCR, and TCRdb kept only the in-frame ones, dropping some. This sample has around 160,000 clones, with around 91% found just once. A note on this clone: Its antigen is not identified. One end of the junction is discordant with germline, which a read error may explain.

The TCR comes from an adult in good health. The chain has TRBV28 and TRBJ1-2; no reliable D call. This material consisted of peripheral blood, taken on day 0 of AZD1222 vaccination. CDR3 amino acids: CASSFLGDCNF. The CDR3, as DNA: TGTGCCAGCAGTTTTCTTGGCGATTGTAACTTC.